This TCR beta chain was found in a study of blood T cell repertoires in COVID-19. Study as a whole: The United States, Italy and Spain provided the acute and convalescent COVID-19 samples. In each case, the material was cDNA or gDNA derived from T cells, B-cell-depleted T cells, or PBMCs.

This CDR3 is built from 15 residues. Germline assignment: CDR1 MRHNA and CDR2 SNTAGT. The ends lost 6 bases at V and 3 bases at J; junction bases unmatched: 8. As processed by the authors: It was from reference gene primer amplification that nucleated cell counts were estimated. TCRdb's table, derived via immunoSEQ multiplex PCR, lists solely in-frame clones and lacks some. V, J and clone size are taken as reported in that table, and D and trimming were inferred from the DNA itself. The sample lists fewer than 250,000 clones; around 80% were seen once. The gene calls are TRBV6-4 and TRBJ2-1, with 7 positions matching TRBD1. The specimen sequenced was peripheral blood. The sequence derives from a woman at least 80 years old with COVID-19, enrolled during active disease. The CDR3 loop reads CASSPSNRGYNEQFF. As DNA, the CDR3 is TGTGCCAGCAGCCCAAGCAACAGGGGCTACAATGAGCAGTTCTTC.